What follows is one TCR beta chain and its context. The antigen remains unidentified. The naive CD8 population came from CD45RO-negative cells selected for CCR7, without terminally differentiated effector memory CD45RA+ cells. The data were taken from a study of shared clonotypes between healthy human individuals. Study-wide results and caveats: When compared with the clonotypes that were shared by all four sorted-subset donors, the non-shared clonotypes turned out to have lower generation probabilities. Deeper or shallower sequencing was expected to change how clonotypes are shared among donors. Across subsets, estimated richness was generally greater for naive than for memory populations.

This table comes from immunoSEQ multiplex PCR, and its TCRdb copy is limited to in-frame clones, with some not included. The sample lists about 1,900,000 clones, about 94% occurring once. The specimen sequenced was naive CD8+ T cells sorted from blood. This clonotype was sampled from a young man in good health.

The CDR3 sequence is CSVVAGGKETQYF. The CDR3 DNA sequence: TGCAGCGTTGTAGCGGGAGGTAAAGAGACCCAGTACTTC. V usage is TRBV29-1 and J usage is TRBJ2-5; 10 bases fit TRBD2. The V and J ends lost 4 bases and 3 bases, in that order; junction bases with no gene match: 2. In germline, CDR1 is SQVTM, CDR2 ANQGSEA. The CDR3 sequence is 13 residues long. The variable domain in full, completed from reference TRBV29-1 and TRBJ2-5, reads SAVISQKPSRDICQRGTSLTIQCQVDSQVTMMFWYRQQPGQSLTLIATANQGSEATYESGFVIDKFPISRPNLTFSTLTVSNMSPEDSSIYLCSVVAGGKETQYFGPGTRLLVL.